This T cell receptor beta chain was found in a study of T cells in Graves' hyperthyroidism and ophthalmopathy. Study context: Upon initial diagnosis and before any treatment, peripheral blood was collected. General study points: Researchers found most expanded thyroid clonotypes above 0.001 in blood as well.

Ophthalmopathy cases scored 3 or more on the Clinical Activity Score and 4 or more on NOSPECS grade, with duration below 3 months. The CDR3 regions of TCR beta were amplified from RNA transcripts. An initial round of RT-PCR targeting the TCR CDR3 relied on the HTBI primer set. MiXCR, run by TCRdb on the multiplex PCR reads, gives a single entry per CDR3 protein. The table has 500,000 to 650,000 distinct CDR3 sequences, 15% to 20% seen once. Trimming stripped 1 base from V and 9 bases from J, with 13 bases between. Germline values: CDR1 SGHTA, CDR2 FQGNSA. There are 14 residues in the CDR3. This clonotype appeared many times. Its antigen is not known.

This rearrangement joins TRBV7-2 to TRBJ2-1; the D gene is possibly TRBD1 (5 bases). The sequence was obtained from a woman aged 18-30 years with Graves' ophthalmopathy. Sequencing input: blood. CDR3 protein: CASSLVGAQGEQFF. The CDR3 DNA reads as TGTGCCAGCAGCTTAGTTGGGGCCCAGGGTGAGCAGTTCTTC.